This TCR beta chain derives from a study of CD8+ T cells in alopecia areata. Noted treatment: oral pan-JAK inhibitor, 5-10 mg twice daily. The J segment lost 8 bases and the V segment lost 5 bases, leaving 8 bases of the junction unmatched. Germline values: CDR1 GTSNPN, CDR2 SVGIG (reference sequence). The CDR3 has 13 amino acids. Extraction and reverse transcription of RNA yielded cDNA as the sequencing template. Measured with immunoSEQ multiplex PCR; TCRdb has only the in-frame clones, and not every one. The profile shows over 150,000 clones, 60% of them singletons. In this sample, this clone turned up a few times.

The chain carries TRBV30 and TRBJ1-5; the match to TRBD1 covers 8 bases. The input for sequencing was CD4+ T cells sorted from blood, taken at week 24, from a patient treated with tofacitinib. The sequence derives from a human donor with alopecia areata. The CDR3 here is CAWARTGNEPQHF. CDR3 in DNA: TGTGCCTGGGCCCGGACAGGGAACGAGCCCCAGCATTTT.